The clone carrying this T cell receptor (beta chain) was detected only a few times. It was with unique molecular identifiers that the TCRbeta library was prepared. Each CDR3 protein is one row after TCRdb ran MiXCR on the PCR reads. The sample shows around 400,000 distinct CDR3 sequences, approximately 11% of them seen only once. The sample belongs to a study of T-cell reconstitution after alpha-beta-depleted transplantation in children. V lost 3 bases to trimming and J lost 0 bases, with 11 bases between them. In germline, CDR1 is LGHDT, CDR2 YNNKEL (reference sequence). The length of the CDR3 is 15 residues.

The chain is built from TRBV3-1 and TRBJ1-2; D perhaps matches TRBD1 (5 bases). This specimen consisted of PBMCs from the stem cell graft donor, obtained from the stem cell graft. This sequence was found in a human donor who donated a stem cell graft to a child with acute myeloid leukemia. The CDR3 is CASSQGGPTNYGYTF. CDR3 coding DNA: TGTGCCAGCAGCCAGGGGGGACCTACTAACTATGGCTACACCTTC. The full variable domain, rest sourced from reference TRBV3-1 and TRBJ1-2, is DTAVSQTPKYLVTQMGNDKSIKCEQNLGHDTMYWYKQDSKKFLKIMFSYNNKELIINETVPNRFSPKSPDKAHLNLHINSLELGDSAVYFCASSQGGPTNYGYTFGSGTRLTVV.